This T cell receptor beta chain is drawn from a study of T-cell memory formation after mild COVID-19. Regarding this clonotype: Its target is not known.

Per germline, CDR1 SGHRS and CDR2 YFSETQ. V dropped 4 bases and J dropped 2; count of bases not matched to a gene: 3. The CDR3 contains 15 residues. TCRdb reprocessed the 5' RACE reads with MiXCR, giving one entry per CDR3 protein. Of hundreds of thousands of distinct CDR3 sequences listed, approximately 27% are singletons. Findings and caveats of the study: Day 15 to 85 contractors were CD4/CD8 balanced; later expanders leaned CD4+.

The chain joins TRBV5-1 to TRBJ1-6, with 7 nucleotides matching TRBD1. The sequenced material came from PBMCs or a T cell subset sorted from them (not recorded which). This clonotype was sampled from an adult woman who had mild COVID-19 (a few samples of this study predate the infection). Cell type and time point are not known. The DNA for the CDR3 is TGCGCCAGCAGCCCCGACAGGGCCTATAATTCACCCCTCCACTTT. Protein: CASSPDRAYNSPLHF.